This is a list of T cell receptor beta chains from one sample in a study of T cell repertoires in cytomegalovirus infection. A single record per CDR3 protein comes from TCRdb applying MiXCR to the reads. The sample lists 510,000 or so distinct CDR3 sequences, roughly 29% occurring once. Sequencing input: PBMCs. The receptors here all came from a human donor in good health (CMV status not recorded). Some clones in this sample may be carry-over from other donors' samples. The CDR3 runs from the conserved cysteine through the conserved F or W. D genes are given only for firm matches. Rows give clone size only sometimes, using once, few, many, or a class for an expanded clone.

clone_size,v_call,j_call,d_call,cdr3_aa,cdr3_nt
few,TRBV7-8,TRBJ2-2,TRBD2,CASSFTRLARTGELFF,TGTGCCAGCAGCTTTACCCGACTAGCGAGGACCGGGGAGCTGTTTTTT
-,TRBV20-1,TRBJ2-3,-,CSARDRSSTDTQYF,TGCAGTGCTAGAGACCGGTCTAGCACAGATACGCAGTATTTT
few,TRBV12-3/TRBV12-4,TRBJ2-2,-,CASSPLYTGELFF,TGTGCCAGCAGTCCCTTATACACCGGGGAGCTGTTTTTT
many,TRBV7-2,TRBJ2-7,TRBD1,CASSPRTGTWEQYF,TGTGCCAGCAGCCCCCGGACAGGAACGTGGGAGCAGTACTTC
few,TRBV20-1,TRBJ2-5,TRBD2,CSAREPRLAGGTLETQYF,TGCAGTGCTAGAGAGCCCCGACTAGCGGGAGGGACGTTGGAGACCCAGTACTTC
-,TRBV12-3/TRBV12-4,TRBJ1-4,TRBD1,CASRARTGVEKLFF,TGTGCCAGCAGGGCCAGGACAGGGGTTGAAAAACTGTTTTTT
-,TRBV7-2,TRBJ2-3,-,CASSSTGPDTQYF,TGTGCCAGCAGCTCTACTGGACCAGATACGCAGTATTTT
many,TRBV7-2,TRBJ1-2,-,CASSLTTGNYGYTF,TGTGCCAGCAGCTTAACGACAGGCAACTATGGCTACACCTTC
few,TRBV28,TRBJ2-7,-,CASSQGAPTGEQYF,TGTGCCAGCTCCCAAGGGGCCCCAACGGGGGAGCAGTACTTC
-,TRBV7-3,TRBJ2-5,-,CASSRSGLGAETQYF,TGTGCCAGCAGCCGAAGCGGACTCGGGGCGGAGACCCAGTACTTC
-,TRBV5-5,TRBJ2-7,TRBD2,CASSPRLAGEDEQYF,TGTGCCAGCAGCCCCAGACTAGCGGGAGAAGACGAGCAGTACTTC
many,TRBV7-2,TRBJ1-6,TRBD1,CASSLAPGTAHNSPLHF,TGTGCCAGCAGCTTAGCTCCTGGGACAGCTCATAATTCACCCCTCCACTTT
few,TRBV6-6,TRBJ2-7,-,CASSWERSYEQYF,TGTGCCAGCAGTTGGGAAAGGTCCTACGAGCAGTACTTC
few,TRBV7-2,TRBJ1-4,TRBD1,CASSSRTGEKLFF,TGTGCCAGCAGCTCCCGGACAGGAGAAAAACTGTTTTTT
-,TRBV11-3,TRBJ2-5,-,CASSLRPLGTQYF,TGTGCCAGCAGCTTAAGGCCCCTAGGGACCCAGTACTTC
few,TRBV7-8,TRBJ2-1,-,CASSPLGQGNNEQFF,TGTGCCAGCAGCCCACTCGGCCAGGGGAACAATGAGCAGTTCTTC
few,TRBV19,TRBJ2-2,TRBD1,CASRDRGRFGELFF,TGTGCCAGTCGGGACAGGGGGCGCTTCGGGGAGCTGTTTTTT
many,TRBV7-8,TRBJ2-1,-,CASSLVANYNEQFF,TGTGCCAGCAGCTTAGTTGCCAACTACAATGAGCAGTTCTTC
-,TRBV7-2,TRBJ1-2,-,CASILTDRGYGYTF,TGTGCCAGCATATTAACTGACCGCGGCTATGGCTACACCTTC
many,TRBV7-6,TRBJ2-1,-,CASSARESSYNEQFF,TGTGCCAGCAGCGCGAGGGAGAGCTCCTACAATGAGCAGTTCTTC
many,TRBV11-2,TRBJ2-1,TRBD2,CASRQSSGSHSYNEQFF,TGTGCCAGCAGGCAATCTAGCGGGAGTCATTCCTACAATGAGCAGTTCTTC
few,TRBV6-2/TRBV6-3,TRBJ1-1,-,CASSYSRGIGTEAFF,TGTGCCAGCAGTTACTCGAGAGGGATCGGGACTGAAGCTTTCTTT
-,TRBV19,TRBJ2-5,-,CASSIIWGRATETQYF,TGTGCCAGTAGTATTATATGGGGACGAGCGACGGAGACCCAGTACTTC
-,TRBV28,TRBJ1-5,-,CASSFFLPGPYSNQPQHF,TGTGCCAGCAGTTTTTTTCTTCCCGGACCTTATAGCAATCAGCCCCAGCATTTT
few,TRBV7-2,TRBJ2-1,TRBD2,CASSLVSGGTYNEQFF,TGTGCCAGCAGCTTAGTTAGCGGGGGAACCTACAATGAGCAGTTCTTC
-,TRBV24-1,TRBJ2-3,TRBD2,CATSDPLSGRLDTQYF,TGTGCCACCAGTGACCCCCTTAGCGGGAGGTTGGATACGCAGTATTTT